The sample holds a few counts of the clone carrying this T cell receptor (beta chain). The same CDR3 is also encoded by other DNA sequences in this sample. Based on CD45RO/CCR7/CD25/CD127/CD95/CD27, CD4+ regulatory, stem cell-like memory, naive and central memory cells were sorted. Trimming cost V 0 bases and J 5 bases; bases outside gene matches: 5. Per germline, CDR1 SGHVS and CDR2 FNYEAQ. The CDR3 sequence is 15 residues long. Sequenced material consisted of expressed TCRB transcripts (all of the isolated RNA was reverse transcribed). This table comes from immunoSEQ multiplex PCR, and its TCRdb copy is limited to in-frame clones, with some not included. The sample holds about 360,000 clones; around 12% are singletons and the top ten take about 0.018%. This sample was included in a study of beta chain features in type 1 diabetes.

This TCR derives from a man between 18 and 35 years old in good health. This chain joins TRBV7-6 and TRBJ2-5, with 8 bases aligning to TRBD1. The sample was naive CD4+ T cells from blood. The CDR3 protein is CASSLAAGGRETQYF. Here the CDR3 DNA reads TGTGCCAGCAGCTTAGCGGCAGGGGGCCGGGAGACCCAGTACTTC.